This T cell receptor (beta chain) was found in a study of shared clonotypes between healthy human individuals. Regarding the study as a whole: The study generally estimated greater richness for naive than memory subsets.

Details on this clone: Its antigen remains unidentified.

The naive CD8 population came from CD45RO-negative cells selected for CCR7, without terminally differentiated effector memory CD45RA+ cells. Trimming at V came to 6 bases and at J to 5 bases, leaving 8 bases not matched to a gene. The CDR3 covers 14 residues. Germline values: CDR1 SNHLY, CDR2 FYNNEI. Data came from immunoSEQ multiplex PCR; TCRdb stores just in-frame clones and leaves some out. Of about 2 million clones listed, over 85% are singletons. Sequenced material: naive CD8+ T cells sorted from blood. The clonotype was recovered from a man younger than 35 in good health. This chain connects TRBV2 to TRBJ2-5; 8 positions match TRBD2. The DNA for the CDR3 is TGTGCCAGCAGAGATACTAGCGGTTGGGAGACCCAGTACTTC. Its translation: CASRDTSGWETQYF.